These T cell receptor beta chains were read from a single sample in a study of blood T cell repertoires in COVID-19. The repertoire was sequenced with immunoSEQ multiplex PCR; TCRdb's copy has only in-frame clones and lacks some. The table shows under 130,000 clones, with about 90% occurring only once. The sequenced sample was peripheral blood. These receptors were obtained from a human donor in a cohort sampled during active COVID-19. Both conserved end residues are part of each CDR3. The order of the fields is CDR3 protein, CDR3 DNA, clone size, D gene, V gene, J gene. The D gene is left open where the match is weak. Clone size is stated in some rows and not others, as once, few, many or a class when expanded.

CASSSGGGSSQPQHF	TGTGCCAGCAGCTCAGGAGGGGGCAGTAGTCAGCCCCAGCATTTT	NA	TRBD1	TRBV9	TRBJ1-5
CASSQDRGRRSGYTF	TGTGCCAGCAGTCAAGACAGGGGGCGGAGAAGCGGCTACACCTTC	NA	TRBD1	TRBV28	TRBJ1-2
CAKETMCTTRHEQYF	TGTGCCAAAGAAACTATGTGCACCACAAGGCACGAGCAGTACTTC	NA	NA	TRBV6-5	TRBJ2-7
CASRGTAGGGYSPLHF	TGTGCCAGCAGAGGGACCGCAGGGGGCGGTTATTCACCCCTCCACTTT	NA	TRBD1	TRBV11-2	TRBJ1-6
CASSQHTAGGSSSYEQYF	TGCGCCAGCAGCCAGCATACGGCGGGAGGCAGCTCCTCCTACGAGCAGTACTTC	NA	TRBD2	TRBV4-1	TRBJ2-7
CASLYGTGRTGELFF	TGTGCCAGCCTGTATGGGACAGGACGCACCGGGGAGCTGTTTTTT	NA	TRBD1	TRBV6-5	TRBJ2-2
CASSLFTSGSSHNEQFF	TGTGCCAGCAGCTTATTCACTAGCGGGAGTTCCCACAATGAGCAGTTCTTC	NA	TRBD2	TRBV2	TRBJ2-1
CASSYGTELGAEQFF	TGTGCCAGCAGCTACGGGACAGAGCTGGGGGCTGAGCAGTTCTTC	NA	TRBD1	TRBV7-9	TRBJ2-1
CATSRDRGPQETQYF	TGTGCCACCAGCAGAGACAGGGGGCCCCAAGAGACCCAGTACTTC	NA	TRBD1	TRBV15	TRBJ2-5
CATSRGGRREKLFF	TGTGCCACCAGCAGAGGGGGTCGGAGGGAAAAACTGTTTTTT	NA	NA	TRBV15	TRBJ1-4
CASSPHQRGVLNEQFF	TGTGCCAGCAGCCCACACCAGCGGGGGGTACTGAATGAGCAGTTCTTC	NA	TRBD2	TRBV9	TRBJ2-1
CASSLTGTGNQPQHF	TGTGCCAGCAGTTTAACAGGGACCGGCAATCAGCCCCAGCATTTT	NA	NA	TRBV28	TRBJ1-5
CASSRTGGNQPQHF	TGTGCCAGCAGCCGGACAGGGGGCAATCAGCCCCAGCATTTT	NA	TRBD1	TRBV9	TRBJ1-5
CASSAGTYANTGELFF	TGTGCCAGCAGTGCCGGGACTTACGCGAACACCGGGGAGCTGTTTTTT	NA	NA	TRBV6-6	TRBJ2-2
CASRGQGDQPQHF	TGTGCCAGCAGGGGACAGGGTGATCAGCCCCAGCATTTT	once	TRBD1	TRBV6-1	TRBJ1-5
CAIRPPGLAGPIKDEQYF	TGTGCCATCCGACCCCCCGGACTAGCGGGTCCTATAAAGGACGAGCAGTACTTC	NA	TRBD2	TRBV2	TRBJ2-7
CASRTTRGQGNTEAFF	TGTGCCAGCAGGACCACAAGGGGACAGGGGAACACTGAAGCTTTCTTT	NA	TRBD1	TRBV2	TRBJ1-1
CASSLDLDQEQYF	TGTGCCAGCAGCTTGGATCTAGATCAAGAGCAGTACTTC	NA	NA	TRBV5-5	TRBJ2-7
CASKAGGHALNTEAFF	TGTGCCAGCAAGGCAGGGGGGCATGCTTTGAACACTGAAGCTTTCTTT	NA	TRBD1	TRBV7-9	TRBJ1-1
CASSIGIRSYEQYF	TGTGCCAGTAGTATAGGGATACGGAGCTACGAGCAGTACTTC	NA	NA	TRBV19	TRBJ2-7
CASSTFNYGYTF	TGTGCCAGCAGTACATTTAACTATGGCTACACCTTC	NA	NA	TRBV28	TRBJ1-2
CASNPRDSEGTTNEKLFF	TGTGCCAGCAACCCCCGGGACAGCGAGGGGACAACTAATGAAAAACTGTTTTTT	NA	TRBD1	TRBV7-9	TRBJ1-4
CASSQLDGTGGNEQYF	TGTGCCAGCAGCCAATTGGACGGGACAGGGGGCAACGAGCAGTACTTC	NA	TRBD1	TRBV3-1/TRBV3-2	TRBJ2-7
CASSRGPGVQETQYF	TGTGCCAGCAGTCGAGGGCCAGGGGTCCAAGAGACCCAGTACTTC	NA	NA	TRBV28	TRBJ2-5
CASSSEAGEQYF	TGTGCCAGCAGCTCCGAAGCGGGCGAGCAGTACTTC	NA	NA	TRBV5-6	TRBJ2-7
CASSIIAGEVDTQYF	TGTGCCAGCAGTATCATAGCGGGGGAGGTGGATACGCAGTATTTT	NA	TRBD2	TRBV6-4	TRBJ2-3
CASSVAILAGGNEQFF	TGTGCCAGCAGCGTAGCGATCCTAGCGGGAGGCAATGAGCAGTTCTTC	once	TRBD2	TRBV9	TRBJ2-1
CASTRSQGRSSGNTIYF	TGTGCCAGTACTCGGTCTCAGGGGCGAAGCTCTGGAAACACCATATATTTT	NA	NA	TRBV19	TRBJ1-3
CAIGEGVSPSTDTQYF	TGTGCCATCGGAGAAGGAGTCAGTCCTAGCACAGATACGCAGTATTTT	NA	NA	TRBV10-3	TRBJ2-3
CATQLGGSSYEQYF	TGTGCCACCCAATTGGGGGGGAGCTCCTACGAGCAGTACTTC	once	TRBD2	TRBV19	TRBJ2-7
CASSFRGGPYEQYF	TGTGCCAGCAGTTTTAGAGGCGGCCCCTACGAGCAGTACTTC	NA	NA	TRBV13	TRBJ2-7